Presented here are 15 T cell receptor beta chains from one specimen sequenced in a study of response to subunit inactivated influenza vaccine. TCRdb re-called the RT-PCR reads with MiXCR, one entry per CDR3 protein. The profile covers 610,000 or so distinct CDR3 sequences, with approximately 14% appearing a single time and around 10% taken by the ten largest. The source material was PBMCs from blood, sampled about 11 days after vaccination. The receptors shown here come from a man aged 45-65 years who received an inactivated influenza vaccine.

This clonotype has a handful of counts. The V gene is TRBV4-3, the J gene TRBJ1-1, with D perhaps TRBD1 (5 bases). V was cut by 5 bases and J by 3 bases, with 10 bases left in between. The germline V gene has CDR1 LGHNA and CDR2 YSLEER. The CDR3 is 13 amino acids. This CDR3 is CASSATGYTEAFF. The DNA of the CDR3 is TGCGCCAGCAGCGCCACAGGTTACACTGAAGCTTTCTTT.

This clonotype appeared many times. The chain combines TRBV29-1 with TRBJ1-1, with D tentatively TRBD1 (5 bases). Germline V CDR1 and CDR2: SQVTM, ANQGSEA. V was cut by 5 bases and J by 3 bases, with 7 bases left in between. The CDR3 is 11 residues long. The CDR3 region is CSVRGYTEAFF. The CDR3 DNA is TGCAGCGTTCGGGGCTACACTGAAGCTTTCTTT.

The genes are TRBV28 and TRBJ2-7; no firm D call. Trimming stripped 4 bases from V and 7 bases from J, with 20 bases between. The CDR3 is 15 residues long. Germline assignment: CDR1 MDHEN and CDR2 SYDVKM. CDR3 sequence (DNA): TGTGCCAGCAGTTCCGCTCTCAGGTCCTGGGCGGAGCAGTACTTC. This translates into CASSSALRSWAEQYF.

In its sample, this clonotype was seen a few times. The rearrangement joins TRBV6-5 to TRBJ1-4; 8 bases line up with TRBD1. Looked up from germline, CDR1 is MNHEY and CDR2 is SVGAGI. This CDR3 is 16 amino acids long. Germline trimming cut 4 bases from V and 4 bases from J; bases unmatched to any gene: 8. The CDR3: CASSSSRGLGNEKLFF. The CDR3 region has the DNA TGTGCCAGCAGTTCTAGCAGGGGGCTGGGTAATGAAAAACTGTTTTTT.

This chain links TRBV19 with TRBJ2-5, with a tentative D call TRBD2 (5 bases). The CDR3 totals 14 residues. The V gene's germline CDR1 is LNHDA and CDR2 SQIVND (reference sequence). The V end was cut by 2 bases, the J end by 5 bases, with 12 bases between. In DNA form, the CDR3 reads TGTGCCAGTAGTATACAACTAGGAGACGAGACCCAGTACTTC. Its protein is CASSIQLGDETQYF. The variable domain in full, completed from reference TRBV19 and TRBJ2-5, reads DGGITQSPKYLFRKEGQNVTLSCEQNLNHDAMYWYRQDPGQGLRLIYYSQIVNDFQKGDIAEGYSVSREKKESFPLTVTSAQKNPTAFYLCASSIQLGDETQYFGPGTRLLVL.

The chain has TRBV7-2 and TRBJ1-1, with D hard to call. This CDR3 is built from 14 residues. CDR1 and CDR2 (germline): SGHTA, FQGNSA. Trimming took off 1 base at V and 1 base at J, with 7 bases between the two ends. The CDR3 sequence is CASSLVRGNTEAFF. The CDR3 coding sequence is TGTGCCAGCAGCTTAGTGCGGGGGAACACTGAAGCTTTCTTT.

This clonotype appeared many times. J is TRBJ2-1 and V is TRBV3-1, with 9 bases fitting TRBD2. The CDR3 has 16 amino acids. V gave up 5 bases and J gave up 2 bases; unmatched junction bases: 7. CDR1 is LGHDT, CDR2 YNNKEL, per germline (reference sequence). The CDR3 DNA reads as TGTGCCAGCAGCACAGCTGGCGGGAGGGCCTACAATGAGCAGTTCTTC. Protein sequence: CASSTAGGRAYNEQFF.

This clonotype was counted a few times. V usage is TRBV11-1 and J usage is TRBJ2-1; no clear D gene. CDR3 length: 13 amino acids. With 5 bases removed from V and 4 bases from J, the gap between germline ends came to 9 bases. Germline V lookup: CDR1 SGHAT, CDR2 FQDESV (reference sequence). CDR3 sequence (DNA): TGTGCCAGCAGCCCTCGTGTTTACAATGAGCAGTTCTTC. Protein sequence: CASSPRVYNEQFF.

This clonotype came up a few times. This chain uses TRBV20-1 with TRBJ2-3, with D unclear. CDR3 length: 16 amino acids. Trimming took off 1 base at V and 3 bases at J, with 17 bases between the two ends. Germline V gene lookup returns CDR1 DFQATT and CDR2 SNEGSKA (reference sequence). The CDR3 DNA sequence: TGCAGTGCTAGAGCCGATCGTATAGGGCGGACAGATACGCAGTATTTT. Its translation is CSARADRIGRTDTQYF.

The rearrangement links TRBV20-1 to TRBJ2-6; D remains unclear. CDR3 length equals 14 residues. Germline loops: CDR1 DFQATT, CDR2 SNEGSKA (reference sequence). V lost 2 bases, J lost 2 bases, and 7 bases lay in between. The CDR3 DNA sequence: TGCAGTGCTAGATACACAACTGGGGCCAACGTCCTGACTTTC. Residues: CSARYTTGANVLTF.

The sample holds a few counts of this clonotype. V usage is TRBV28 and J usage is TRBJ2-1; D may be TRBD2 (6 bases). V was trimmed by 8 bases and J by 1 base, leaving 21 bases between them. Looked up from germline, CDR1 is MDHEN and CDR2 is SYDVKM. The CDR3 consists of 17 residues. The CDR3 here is CASQDPSGRPSYNEQFF. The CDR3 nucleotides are TGTGCCAGCCAGGACCCAAGCGGGCGGCCTTCCTACAATGAGCAGTTCTTC.

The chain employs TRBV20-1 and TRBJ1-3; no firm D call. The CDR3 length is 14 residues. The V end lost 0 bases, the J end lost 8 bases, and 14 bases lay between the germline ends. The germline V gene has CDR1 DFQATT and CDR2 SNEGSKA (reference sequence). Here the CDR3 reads CSARDIQAQDTIYF. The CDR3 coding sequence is TGCAGTGCTAGAGATATCCAGGCCCAGGACACCATATATTTT.

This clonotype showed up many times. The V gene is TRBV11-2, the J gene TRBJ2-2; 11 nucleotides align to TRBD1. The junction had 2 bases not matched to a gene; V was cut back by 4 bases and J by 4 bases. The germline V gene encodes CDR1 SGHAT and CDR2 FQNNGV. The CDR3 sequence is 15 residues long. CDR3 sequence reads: CASSSDRGLTGELFF. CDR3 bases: TGTGCCAGCAGCTCGGACAGGGGGCTCACCGGGGAGCTGTTTTTT. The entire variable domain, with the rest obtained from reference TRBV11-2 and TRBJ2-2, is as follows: EAGVAQSPRYKIIEKRQSVAFWCNPISGHATLYWYQQILGQGPKLLIQFQNNGVVDDSQLPKDRFSAERLKGVDSTLKIQPAKLEDSAVYLCASSSDRGLTGELFFGEGSRLTVL.

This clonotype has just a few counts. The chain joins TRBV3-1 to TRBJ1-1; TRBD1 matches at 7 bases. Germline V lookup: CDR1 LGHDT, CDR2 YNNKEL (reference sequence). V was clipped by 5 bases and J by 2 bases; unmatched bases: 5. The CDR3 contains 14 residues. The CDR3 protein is CASSATGTNTEAFF. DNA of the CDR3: TGTGCCAGCAGCGCGACAGGGACCAACACTGAAGCTTTCTTT.

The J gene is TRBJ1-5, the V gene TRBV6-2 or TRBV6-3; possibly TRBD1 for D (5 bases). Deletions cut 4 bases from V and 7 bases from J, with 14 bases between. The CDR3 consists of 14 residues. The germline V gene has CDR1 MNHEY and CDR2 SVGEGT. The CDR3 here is CASSFGRAGQPQHF. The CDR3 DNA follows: TGTGCCAGCAGTTTTGGCAGGGCGGGCCAGCCCCAGCATTTT.